Below are 26 T cell receptor beta chains sequenced from a single sample in a study of T cell responses to AZD1222 COVID-19 vaccine. Assay used: immunoSEQ multiplex PCR; TCRdb lists only in-frame clones, some missing. The table has 100,000 to 150,000 clones, about nine tenths seen once; the top ten hold about 4.5%. The sample in question was peripheral blood, obtained on day 0 of MenACWY control vaccination. Every receptor here comes from an adult in good health.

This chain uses TRBV7-8 with TRBJ1-4; D remains unclear. V lost 5 bases and J lost 5, with 24 bases in between. The CDR3 has 18 residues. In germline, CDR1 is SGHVS, CDR2 FQNEAQ. The CDR3: CASSPRPTVMRHNEKLFF. The CDR3 bases are TGTGCCAGCAGCCCCCGCCCAACGGTGATGAGGCACAATGAAAAACTGTTTTTT.

The rearrangement uses TRBV12-3 or TRBV12-4 and TRBJ1-1, with D hard to call. V was cut by 2 bases and J by 1 base, with 5 bases left in between. The CDR3 length is 13 residues. The chain's CDR3 is CASSLFKNTEAFF. The CDR3 DNA sequence: TGTGCCAGCAGTTTATTTAAGAACACTGAAGCTTTCTTT.

The CDR3 protein is CASSVDRSYSNQPQHF. The CDR3 DNA sequence: TGTGCCAGCAGTGTGGACAGAAGCTATAGCAATCAGCCCCAGCATTTT. J is TRBJ1-5 and V is TRBV2, with D perhaps matching TRBD1 (6 bases). V was trimmed by 4 bases and J by 0 bases, leaving 13 bases between them. The CDR3 covers 16 residues. The V gene's germline CDR1 is SNHLY and CDR2 FYNNEI.

This CDR3 is CASSALSGNTIYF. CDR3 sequence (DNA): TGTGCCAGCAGTGCCCTAAGTGGAAACACCATATATTTT. V and J are TRBV2 and TRBJ1-3; D unresolved. This CDR3 is 13 amino acids long. Germline V gene lookup returns CDR1 SNHLY and CDR2 FYNNEI. The V gene lost 4 bases and the J gene lost 3 bases, with 7 bases spanning the gap.

The V call is TRBV7-2, the J call TRBJ2-4; 7 bases align to TRBD1. Germline V CDR1 and CDR2: SGHTA, FQGNSA. The CDR3 consists of 16 residues. Trimming cost V 2 bases and J 8 bases; bases outside gene matches: 12. In DNA form, the CDR3 reads TGTGCCAGCAGCTTAAGCCGGGGACAGTCTGGGGACATTCAGTACTTC. The encoded protein is CASSLSRGQSGDIQYF.

This chain uses TRBV29-1 with TRBJ1-1, with D hard to call. Germline V CDR1 and CDR2: SQVTM, ANQGSEA. CDR3 length: 11 residues. Deletions cut 5 bases from V and 1 base from J, with 5 bases between. In DNA form, the CDR3 reads TGCAGCGTTAGGTGGAACACTGAAGCTTTCTTT. Amino acid sequence: CSVRWNTEAFF.

The chain links TRBV7-3 to TRBJ2-1, with 8 positions matching TRBD1. J lost 6 bases, V lost 1 base, and 11 bases had no gene match. The CDR3 is 17 amino acids. Germline V CDR1 and CDR2: SGHTA, FQGTGA. CDR3 DNA: TGTGCCAGCAGCTTAATCAATAGACAGGGGACCTTCAATGAGCAGTTCTTC. This encodes CASSLINRQGTFNEQFF.

This chain uses TRBV5-1 with TRBJ2-1; perhaps D is TRBD1 or TRBD2 (5 bases each). This CDR3 has 12 residues. CDR1 SGHRS and CDR2 YFSETQ come from the germline V gene. The V end was cut by 4 bases, the J end by 6 bases, with 8 bases between. The CDR3, as DNA: TGCGCCAGCAGCCCGGGGACCAATGAGCAGTTCTTC. This encodes CASSPGTNEQFF.

V gene TRBV20-1 combines with J gene TRBJ2-1; D gene unclear. The CDR3 runs 13 residues. V was trimmed by 3 bases and J by 9 bases, leaving 15 bases between them. Looked up from germline, CDR1 is DFQATT and CDR2 is SNEGSKA (reference sequence). CDR3 coding DNA: TGCAGTGCTAGTTTCCCTAATATCGGTGAGCAGTTCTTC. Protein: CSASFPNIGEQFF.

The CDR3 reads CASSDRAGGISSPLHF. The CDR3 DNA follows: TGTGCCAGCAGTGATCGGGCAGGGGGGATTAGTTCACCCCTCCACTTT. The V call is TRBV6-4, the J call TRBJ1-6, with 7 bases fitting TRBD1. Trimming cost V 3 bases and J 9 bases; bases outside gene matches: 11. The CDR3 extends over 16 amino acids. Germline loops: CDR1 MRHNA, CDR2 SNTAGT.

CDR3: CATSDLLHNTDTQYF. CDR3 DNA: TGTGCCACCAGTGATTTGCTGCACAACACAGATACGCAGTATTTT. The V and J genes are TRBV24-1 and TRBJ2-3, with D uncertain. CDR3 length: 15 amino acids. V was shortened by 0 bases and J by 2 bases, with 8 bases between the two germline ends. Germline V gene sequence: CDR1 KGHDR, CDR2 SFDVKD.

This clone showed up just once. CDR3 DNA sequence: TGTGCCAGCACCCAACGAGGGGCCTCACTTCAAGAGACCCAGTACTTC. It translates to CASTQRGASLQETQYF. This chain joins TRBV6-6 and TRBJ2-5; tentatively, D is TRBD1 or TRBD2 (5 bases each). This CDR3 is built from 16 residues. Trimming took off 7 bases at V and 2 bases at J, with 20 bases between the two ends. CDR1 MNHNY and CDR2 SVGAGI come from the germline V gene (reference sequence).

The chain carries TRBV6-1 and TRBJ2-3, with 8 bases matching TRBD1. Germline-derived CDR1 and CDR2 are MNHNS and SASEGT. This CDR3 is built from 16 residues. J lost 0 bases, V lost 3 bases, and 5 bases had no gene match. The CDR3 bases are TGTGCCAGCAGTGAGAGCTCAGGGGGCAGCACAGATACGCAGTATTTT. As protein: CASSESSGGSTDTQYF.

The rearrangement links TRBV19 to TRBJ1-5; 7 bases map to TRBD1. Germline V gives CDR1 LNHDA, CDR2 SQIVND (reference sequence). The V gene end was trimmed by 6 bases and the J gene end by 0 bases; junction bases not matched to a gene: 5. The CDR3 loop spans 15 amino acids. The CDR3 region is CASSQTGPSNQPQHF. In DNA, the CDR3 is TGTGCCAGTAGCCAGACAGGGCCTAGCAATCAGCCCCAGCATTTT.

The CDR3 DNA reads TGTGCCAGCAGAAATCAGGCTAGCGTAACCGGGGAGCTGTTTTTT. Its protein is CASRNQASVTGELFF. J is TRBJ2-2 and V is TRBV7-6; tentative D call: TRBD2 (6 bases). Trimming cost V 6 bases and J 5 bases, with 16 bases left between them. CDR3 length: 15 residues. In germline, CDR1 is SGHVS, CDR2 FNYEAQ.

The genes are TRBV5-4 and TRBJ1-1; 7 nucleotides match TRBD1. The length of the CDR3 is 14 residues. J was trimmed by 3 bases and V by 4 bases; bases with no gene match: 6. Germline V gene sequence: CDR1 SGHNT, CDR2 YYREEE (reference sequence). The CDR3 bases are TGTGCCAGCAGCGGAACGGGACAGTACACTGAAGCTTTCTTT. It is translated as CASSGTGQYTEAFF.

This clone was observed a single time. The chain couples TRBV28 to TRBJ2-3; a weak D match, TRBD2 (5 bases). Trimming shortened V by 1 base and J by 2 bases, and 10 bases separated the two germline ends. The CDR3 is 15 residues long. The germline gives CDR1 MDHEN, CDR2 SYDVKM. The CDR3 nucleotides are TGTGCCAGCAGTTTATTGGTACGGGACACAGATACGCAGTATTTT. Protein: CASSLLVRDTDTQYF.

This clone was detected once. CDR3 DNA: TGTGCCAGCAGTCAGACAGGTCCCTACGAGCAGTACGTC. Its protein product is CASSQTGPYEQYV. The chain is built from TRBV28 and TRBJ2-7, with D perhaps TRBD1 (6 bases). The CDR3 extends over 13 amino acids. CDR1 is MDHEN, CDR2 SYDVKM, per germline. Trimming shortened V by 5 bases and J by 2 bases, and 10 bases separated the two germline ends.

The chain has TRBV6-4 and TRBJ2-5, with D perhaps matching TRBD2 (6 bases). The V end lost 4 bases, the J end lost 2 bases, and 14 bases lay between the germline ends. Germline CDR1 is MRHNA and CDR2 is SNTAGT. This CDR3 spans 15 amino acids. This CDR3 reads CASSASGGGQETQYF. The CDR3 DNA follows: TGTGCCAGCAGTGCCTCCGGGGGTGGGCAAGAGACCCAGTACTTC.

The CDR3 nucleotides read TGTGCCAGCAGCCAAGCGGGAGGGTTTAGGGATGAGCAGTTCTTC. Residues: CASSQAGGFRDEQFF. The gene calls are TRBV3-1 (or the pseudogene TRBV3-2) and TRBJ2-1; 8 nucleotides agree with TRBD2. Germline CDR1 reads LGHDT; CDR2 reads YNNKEL (reference sequence). Losses at the gene ends were 1 base for V and 8 bases for J; bases not matched to a gene: 7. The CDR3 consists of 15 residues.

The chain is built from TRBV3-1 (or the pseudogene TRBV3-2) and TRBJ1-5; weak D call: TRBD1 (5 bases). The CDR3 is 18 residues long. Trimming shortened V by 0 bases and J by 2 bases, and 17 bases separated the two germline ends. The germline CDR1 and CDR2 sequences are LGHDT and YNNKEL (reference sequence). The CDR3 region has the DNA TGTGCCAGCAGCCAAGACTTCCGGGGGGGAGAACGCAATCAGCCCCAGCATTTT. This gives the protein CASSQDFRGGERNQPQHF.

The gene calls are TRBV6-5 and TRBJ2-7; possibly TRBD1 or TRBD2 for D (5 bases each). The V end lost 2 bases, the J end lost 3 bases, and 11 bases lay between the germline ends. This CDR3 is 14 amino acids long. Germline loops: CDR1 MNHEY, CDR2 SVGAGI. CDR3 bases: TGTGCCAGCAGTTACAGACCGGGGCGCTACGAGCAGTACTTC. It specifies CASSYRPGRYEQYF.

This clone came up a few times. The V and J genes are TRBV19 and TRBJ2-7; 8 bases align to TRBD2. The CDR3 has 13 residues. In germline, CDR1 is LNHDA, CDR2 SQIVND (reference sequence). Germline trimming cut 6 bases from V and 3 bases from J; bases unmatched to any gene: 4. The CDR3 loop is CASSGTSHYEQYF. The CDR3 coding sequence is TGTGCCAGTAGCGGGACTAGTCACTACGAGCAGTACTTC.

The chain joins TRBV7-2 to TRBJ2-7, with TRBD2 identical over 9 bases. This CDR3 has 13 residues. Germline V gene sequence: CDR1 SGHTA, CDR2 FQGNSA. Losses at the gene ends were 6 bases for V and 4 bases for J; bases not matched to a gene: 4. This CDR3 reads CASSKSGRYEQYF. The CDR3 DNA is TGTGCCAGCAGTAAGAGCGGGAGGTACGAGCAGTACTTC.

This clone was observed a few times. Here the CDR3 DNA reads TGTGCCAGCAGCTGGGGGGGAAACACTGAAGCTTTCTTT. This gives the protein CASSWGGNTEAFF. The rearrangement joins TRBV7-2 to TRBJ1-1, with D maybe TRBD1 (5 bases). V was cut by 4 bases and J by 2 bases, with 8 bases left in between. Germline V gives CDR1 SGHTA, CDR2 FQGNSA. This CDR3 has 13 residues.

The rearrangement joins TRBV11-2 to TRBJ1-1, with unresolved D. The germline V and J ends were trimmed by 0 bases and 0 bases, with 11 bases remaining between them. CDR1 and CDR2 (germline): SGHAT, FQNNGV. CDR3 length equals 16 residues. The CDR3 DNA follows: TGTGCCAGCAGCTTAGATCATGTAGTCATGAACACTGAAGCTTTCTTT. Translating it yields CASSLDHVVMNTEAFF. The full variable domain, in which reference TRBV11-2 and TRBJ1-1 provide the parts outside the CDR3, is EAGVAQSPRYKIIEKRQSVAFWCNPISGHATLYWYQQILGQGPKLLIQFQNNGVVDDSQLPKDRFSAERLKGVDSTLKIQPAKLEDSAVYLCASSLDHVVMNTEAFFGQGTRLTVV.